A selection of T cell receptor beta chains follows, all from one sample in a study of T cell repertoires in cytomegalovirus infection. Antigens for these TCRs are unknown. TCRdb re-derived calls from the reads in MiXCR, one entry per CDR3 protein. The sample lists 100,000 to 150,000 distinct CDR3 sequences; more than 20% were seen once. Sample: PBMCs, sequenced either directly or after in vitro stimulation (not recorded which). These receptors were taken from a human donor in good health (CMV status not recorded). Some clones in this sample may be carry-over from other donors' samples. The CDR3 runs from the conserved cysteine through the conserved F or W. Fields, in order: V gene, clone size, D gene, J gene, CDR3 DNA, CDR3 protein. The D gene is left open where the match is weak. A row's size may be missing; if present it is once, few, many or a size class.

v_gene: TRBV6-6
abundance: -
d_gene: -
j_gene: TRBJ1-1
CDR3nt: TGTGCCAGCAATACCGGGCCGGAAGCTTTCTTT
CDR3aa: CASNTGPEAFF

v_gene: TRBV7-6
abundance: -
d_gene: TRBD2
j_gene: TRBJ2-3
CDR3nt: TGTGCCAGCAGTTTGATAGCGGGAGGGCTCTCAGATACGCAGTATTTT
CDR3aa: CASSLIAGGLSDTQYF

v_gene: TRBV7-2
abundance: many
d_gene: -
j_gene: TRBJ2-4
CDR3nt: TGTGCCAGCAGCTTAGGGGGGTTCCGGGCTTGGTCCAAAAACATTCAGTACTTC
CDR3aa: CASSLGGFRAWSKNIQYF

v_gene: TRBV19
abundance: -
d_gene: -
j_gene: TRBJ2-6
CDR3nt: TGTGCCACCCCGGCGAGTGACAGGTCCTCCTCTGGGGCCAACGTCCTGACTTTC
CDR3aa: CATPASDRSSSGANVLTF

v_gene: TRBV7-9
abundance: many
d_gene: -
j_gene: TRBJ2-7
CDR3nt: TGTGCCAGCAGCCCTCGACTAGACTCCTACGAGCAGTACTTC
CDR3aa: CASSPRLDSYEQYF

v_gene: TRBV7-2
abundance: many
d_gene: TRBD2
j_gene: TRBJ2-5
CDR3nt: TGTGCCAGCAGCTTACTAGCGGGAGGCCAAGAGACCCAGTACTTC
CDR3aa: CASSLLAGGQETQYF

v_gene: TRBV14
abundance: -
d_gene: TRBD1
j_gene: TRBJ1-1
CDR3nt: TGTGCCAGCAGCCAGTTGGGACAGGGGCTGAACACTGAAGCTTTCTTT
CDR3aa: CASSQLGQGLNTEAFF

v_gene: TRBV7-2
abundance: few
d_gene: -
j_gene: TRBJ2-5
CDR3nt: TGTGCCAGCAGCCCCCTCGTCCGGTACCAAGAGACCCAGTACTTC
CDR3aa: CASSPLVRYQETQYF

v_gene: TRBV9
abundance: -
d_gene: TRBD2
j_gene: TRBJ2-2
CDR3nt: TGTGCCAGCAGCCCCGCGGCGGGAGGCACCGGGGAGCTGTTTTTT
CDR3aa: CASSPAAGGTGELFF

v_gene: TRBV28
abundance: many
d_gene: -
j_gene: TRBJ2-7
CDR3nt: TGTGCCAGCAGTTCATCGGGGTACCTCCTCGAGCAGTACTTC
CDR3aa: CASSSSGYLLEQYF

v_gene: TRBV12-3/TRBV12-4
abundance: -
d_gene: -
j_gene: TRBJ1-6
CDR3nt: TGTGCCAGCAGACTAGGGTATTCACCCCTCCACTTT
CDR3aa: CASRLGYSPLHF

v_gene: TRBV25-1
abundance: -
d_gene: -
j_gene: TRBJ2-1
CDR3nt: TGTGCCAGCAGTAGGACAGCCGGCTCCCTCAATGAGCAGTTCTTC
CDR3aa: CASSRTAGSLNEQFF

v_gene: TRBV7-9
abundance: many
d_gene: TRBD1
j_gene: TRBJ1-1
CDR3nt: TGTGCCAGCAGCCTGATACAGGGGGCGCGCACTGAAGCTTTCTTT
CDR3aa: CASSLIQGARTEAFF

v_gene: TRBV7-9
abundance: few
d_gene: TRBD2
j_gene: TRBJ2-3
CDR3nt: TGTGCCAGCAGTCCCACTAGCGGGGGCAGGAATACGCAGTATTTT
CDR3aa: CASSPTSGGRNTQYF

v_gene: TRBV28
abundance: -
d_gene: -
j_gene: TRBJ1-4
CDR3nt: TGTGCCAGCACAGAGGGGCGAGATGAAAAACTGTTTTTT
CDR3aa: CASTEGRDEKLFF

v_gene: TRBV24-1
abundance: many
d_gene: TRBD1
j_gene: TRBJ2-3
CDR3nt: TGTGCCACCAGTGATTCGGGACAGTACACAGATACGCAGTATTTT
CDR3aa: CATSDSGQYTDTQYF

v_gene: TRBV7-3
abundance: many
d_gene: TRBD2
j_gene: TRBJ2-3
CDR3nt: TGTGCCAGCAGCTCTTCTAGCGGAAAGGGGTATACGCAGTATTTT
CDR3aa: CASSSSSGKGYTQYF

v_gene: TRBV5-1
abundance: -
d_gene: -
j_gene: TRBJ2-3
CDR3nt: TGCGCCAGCAGCACGGTGGAGGCATCCTCCACAGATACGCAGTATTTT
CDR3aa: CASSTVEASSTDTQYF

v_gene: TRBV20-1
abundance: many
d_gene: -
j_gene: TRBJ2-1
CDR3nt: TGCAGTGCTAACTTGGAAAGCTCCTACAATGAGCAGTTCTTC
CDR3aa: CSANLESSYNEQFF

v_gene: TRBV18
abundance: few
d_gene: -
j_gene: TRBJ2-7
CDR3nt: TGTGCCAGCTCACCCCTGGAACAGCCGACCTACGAGCAGTACTTC
CDR3aa: CASSPLEQPTYEQYF

v_gene: TRBV6-1
abundance: few
d_gene: -
j_gene: TRBJ2-3
CDR3nt: TGTGCCAGCAGTGAATGGGATACGCAGTATTTT
CDR3aa: CASSEWDTQYF

v_gene: TRBV6-1
abundance: -
d_gene: -
j_gene: TRBJ2-1
CDR3nt: TGTGCCAGCAGTGAAGACAGGGCAATTGAGCAGTTCTTC
CDR3aa: CASSEDRAIEQFF

v_gene: TRBV20-1
abundance: once
d_gene: -
j_gene: TRBJ1-5
CDR3nt: TGCAGTGCTAGATTCGGGGGGGCTAGCAATCAGCCCCAGCATTTT
CDR3aa: CSARFGGASNQPQHF

v_gene: TRBV7-2
abundance: many
d_gene: -
j_gene: TRBJ1-6
CDR3nt: TGTGCCAGCAGCTTAAGGGGGGTCGATAATTCACCCCTCCACTTT
CDR3aa: CASSLRGVDNSPLHF

v_gene: TRBV9
abundance: -
d_gene: TRBD2
j_gene: TRBJ2-1
CDR3nt: TGTGCCAGCAGCGTAGAGGTGGGAGCGGGAAATGAGCAGTTCTTC
CDR3aa: CASSVEVGAGNEQFF

v_gene: TRBV7-2
abundance: -
d_gene: -
j_gene: TRBJ2-3
CDR3nt: TGTGCCAGCAGCTCCTCTTGGGGGCTAGCGGATACGCAGTATTTT
CDR3aa: CASSSSWGLADTQYF

v_gene: TRBV4-3
abundance: -
d_gene: TRBD1
j_gene: TRBJ1-4
CDR3nt: TGCGCCAGCAGCCAATTCTTCGGGACAGGGGAAGAAAAACTGTTTTTT
CDR3aa: CASSQFFGTGEEKLFF

v_gene: TRBV6-2/TRBV6-3
abundance: -
d_gene: -
j_gene: TRBJ1-2
CDR3nt: TGTGCCAGCAGTTATCGACAAAACTATGGCTACACCTTC
CDR3aa: CASSYRQNYGYTF

v_gene: TRBV7-2
abundance: many
d_gene: -
j_gene: TRBJ2-3
CDR3nt: TGTGCCAGCAGCCTCCAGGGGCCGATAGCAGATACGCAGTATTTT
CDR3aa: CASSLQGPIADTQYF

v_gene: TRBV7-2
abundance: many
d_gene: -
j_gene: TRBJ2-5
CDR3nt: TGTGCCAGCAGCCGTAGCGGAAACCAAGAGACCCAGTACTTC
CDR3aa: CASSRSGNQETQYF

v_gene: TRBV28
abundance: -
d_gene: -
j_gene: TRBJ2-7
CDR3nt: TGTGCCAGCAGTTTAACGTCGGCAGGGCCGGGGCTACACGGAGACGAGCAGTACTTC
CDR3aa: CASSLTSAGPGLHGDEQYF

v_gene: TRBV28
abundance: -
d_gene: -
j_gene: TRBJ2-7
CDR3nt: TGTGCCAGCATCCCAACGCCATCCAACAGGGACGAGCAGTACTTC
CDR3aa: CASIPTPSNRDEQYF

v_gene: TRBV7-9
abundance: -
d_gene: -
j_gene: TRBJ1-4
CDR3nt: TGTGCCAGCAGCTACCTAAGTGGGGGGATAATGACTAATGAAAAACTGTTTTTT
CDR3aa: CASSYLSGGIMTNEKLFF

v_gene: TRBV2
abundance: -
d_gene: -
j_gene: TRBJ2-5
CDR3nt: TGTGCCAGCCTATTCGGGGAGACCCAGTACTTC
CDR3aa: CASLFGETQYF

v_gene: TRBV6-1
abundance: few
d_gene: -
j_gene: TRBJ1-2
CDR3nt: TGTGCCAGCAGCCCCGGCGCCCACCCTACCGGCTACACCTTC
CDR3aa: CASSPGAHPTGYTF

v_gene: TRBV2
abundance: few
d_gene: TRBD2
j_gene: TRBJ2-3
CDR3nt: TGTGCCAGCAGCTACCTAGCGGGAGGCGGGGATACGCAGTATTTT
CDR3aa: CASSYLAGGGDTQYF

v_gene: TRBV5-4
abundance: -
d_gene: TRBD2
j_gene: TRBJ2-5
CDR3nt: TGTGCCAGCAGCTCTGACATAGCGGGACGGGAGACCCAGTACTTC
CDR3aa: CASSSDIAGRETQYF

v_gene: TRBV7-2
abundance: many
d_gene: -
j_gene: TRBJ2-3
CDR3nt: TGTGCCAGCAGCTTAGAGCTTTCAGATACGCAGTATTTT
CDR3aa: CASSLELSDTQYF

v_gene: TRBV7-2
abundance: many
d_gene: TRBD2
j_gene: TRBJ2-4
CDR3nt: TGTGCCAGCAGCCTGCGGGGACTAGCGGGAGGGCCTGGAAACATTCAGTACTTC
CDR3aa: CASSLRGLAGGPGNIQYF

v_gene: TRBV4-1
abundance: -
d_gene: TRBD1
j_gene: TRBJ2-7
CDR3nt: TGCGCCAGCAGCCAAGAACAGGGGCCCTACGAGCAGTACTTC
CDR3aa: CASSQEQGPYEQYF

v_gene: TRBV20-1
abundance: many
d_gene: TRBD1
j_gene: TRBJ1-5
CDR3nt: TGCAGTGCTACCCAGGGGGATCAGCCCCAGCATTTT
CDR3aa: CSATQGDQPQHF

v_gene: TRBV7-8
abundance: many
d_gene: -
j_gene: TRBJ2-7
CDR3nt: TGTGCCAGCAGCTTAGATTCCCACGAGCAGTACTTC
CDR3aa: CASSLDSHEQYF

v_gene: TRBV4-1
abundance: -
d_gene: TRBD2
j_gene: TRBJ2-1
CDR3nt: TGCGCCAGCAGCCATCGGCTAGCGGGAAAAAATGAGCAGTTCTTC
CDR3aa: CASSHRLAGKNEQFF

v_gene: TRBV10-3
abundance: -
d_gene: -
j_gene: TRBJ1-4
CDR3nt: TGTGCCATCAGCTCAGCTACAACTAATGAAAAACTGTTTTTT
CDR3aa: CAISSATTNEKLFF

v_gene: TRBV5-4
abundance: -
d_gene: -
j_gene: TRBJ2-5
CDR3nt: TGTGCCAGCAGCTCCTCAAAACGGACAGGAGGGGAGACCCAGTACTTC
CDR3aa: CASSSSKRTGGETQYF

v_gene: TRBV20-1
abundance: few
d_gene: TRBD2
j_gene: TRBJ2-1
CDR3nt: TGCAGTGCTAGATCAATAGCGGGAGGGAACAATGAGCAGTTCTTC
CDR3aa: CSARSIAGGNNEQFF

v_gene: TRBV7-2
abundance: many
d_gene: -
j_gene: TRBJ2-6
CDR3nt: TGTGCCAGCGCCCTAACAGGGTCCTCTGGGGCCAACGTCCTGACTTTC
CDR3aa: CASALTGSSGANVLTF